This is a list of T cell receptor beta chains from one sample in a study of blood T cell repertoires in COVID-19. TCRdb keeps only in-frame clones here, not all; method: immunoSEQ multiplex PCR. The sample yields over 200,000 clones, under 85% seen once. Sequencing input: PBMCs or T cells enriched from blood (not recorded which). The receptor source for this set is a man in his sixties who had recovered from COVID-19. CDR3s include the opening cysteine and the closing phenylalanine or tryptophan. The D gene is left open where the match is weak. Rows may omit the clone size; those that give it use once, few, many or a size class.

length,J,size,D,V,DNA,CDR3
16,TRBJ1-5,-,-,TRBV7-2,TGTGCCAGCAGCTTAAGTAGCGGGCTGAACAATCAGCCCCAGCATTTT,CASSLSSGLNNQPQHF
14,TRBJ1-2,-,-,TRBV3-1/TRBV3-2,TGTGCCAGCAGCCAACCCGCGGGACGCGATGGCTACACCTTC,CASSQPAGRDGYTF
13,TRBJ2-7,-,TRBD2,TRBV2,TGTGCCAGCAGTTGGACTAGCGGGGACGAGCAGTACTTC,CASSWTSGDEQYF
13,TRBJ1-2,-,TRBD1,TRBV7-2,TGTGCCAGCAGCGTCCTGGGAACGGGACAGCTACTCTTC,CASSVLGTGQLLF
14,TRBJ1-1,-,-,TRBV7-3,TGTGCCAGCGGACCGGGACACCAGAACACTGAAGCTTTCTTT,CASGPGHQNTEAFF
15,TRBJ1-4,-,-,TRBV10-2,TGCGCCAGCAGTCATCAGAGCGCAACTAATGAAAAACTGTTTTTT,CASSHQSATNEKLFF
13,TRBJ2-1,-,-,TRBV30,TGTGCCTGGTTAGCTCGCGGTCACAATGAGCAGTTCTTC,CAWLARGHNEQFF
14,TRBJ2-3,-,-,TRBV5-1,TGCGCCAGCAGCGCAAACAGGGCCTCAGATACGCAGTATTTT,CASSANRASDTQYF
13,TRBJ2-1,-,-,TRBV11-3,TGTGCCAGCAGCCCTCGGACGGAGGGGGAGCAGTTCTTC,CASSPRTEGEQFF
13,TRBJ1-2,-,TRBD1,TRBV18,TGTGCCAGCTCAACGGACAGGGACTATGGCTACACCTTC,CASSTDRDYGYTF
14,TRBJ2-7,-,-,TRBV12-5,TGTGCTAGTGGTTTATCCCGAGGATCCTACGAGCAGTACTTC,CASGLSRGSYEQYF
14,TRBJ1-1,few,-,TRBV7-2,TGTGCCAGCAGCTTTTCACTGATGAACACTGAAGCTTTCTTT,CASSFSLMNTEAFF
17,TRBJ1-4,-,TRBD1,TRBV5-1,TGCGCCAGCAGCTTAGGACAGGGGGCACTGTCTAATGAAAAACTGTTTTTT,CASSLGQGALSNEKLFF
15,TRBJ2-3,-,-,TRBV11-2,TGTGCCAGCACCGGTAGCGAACTAGTGACAGATACGCAGTATTTT,CASTGSELVTDTQYF
14,TRBJ1-1,-,-,TRBV19,TGTGCCAGTAGTATGGTCAGGGGGAACACTGAAGCTTTCTTT,CASSMVRGNTEAFF
13,TRBJ2-5,-,TRBD2,TRBV19,TGTGCCAGTAGTTGGGGGGGGTACGAGACCCAGTACTTC,CASSWGGYETQYF
17,TRBJ1-5,-,TRBD1,TRBV7-8,TGTGCCAGCAGCTTAGCGTCGGACAGGGGATTGAGTCAGCCCCAGCATTTT,CASSLASDRGLSQPQHF
19,TRBJ1-3,-,TRBD1,TRBV9,TGTGCCAGCAGCCTCCCGGCGACAGGGGCAATTTCCTCTGGAAACACCATATATTTT,CASSLPATGAISSGNTIYF
14,TRBJ2-3,once,-,TRBV24-1,TGTGCCACCAGTGATTTGCTTTTTCCAGATACGCAGTATTTT,CATSDLLFPDTQYF
21,TRBJ2-3,-,TRBD2,TRBV4-2,TGTGCCAGCAGCCAGATAAACCCTAGCGGGGGCCCAGCTCCCGACACAGATACGCAGTATTTT,CASSQINPSGGPAPDTDTQYF
15,TRBJ2-7,-,-,TRBV7-6,TGTGCCAGCAGCTTAGTTTCAGAGGTTGGTTACGAGCAGTACTTC,CASSLVSEVGYEQYF
13,TRBJ1-1,-,-,TRBV10-1,TGCGCCAGCAGTGTTTCGGGGAACACTGAAGCTTTCTTT,CASSVSGNTEAFF
11,TRBJ1-1,-,-,TRBV12-3/TRBV12-4,TGTGCCAGCGGGCAAAACACTGAAGCTTTCTTT,CASGQNTEAFF
16,TRBJ1-2,-,TRBD1,TRBV7-2,TGTGCCAGCAGCTTAGTAGGACAGGTTTCTAACTATGGCTACACCTTC,CASSLVGQVSNYGYTF
13,TRBJ1-1,-,-,TRBV6-2/TRBV6-3,TGTGCCAGCAGTTACTTCGGGTCCTTTGAAGCTTTCTTT,CASSYFGSFEAFF
13,TRBJ2-2,-,-,TRBV12-3/TRBV12-4,TGTGCCAGCAGGACGACAGGTACCGGGGAGCTGTTTTTT,CASRTTGTGELFF
18,TRBJ1-2,once,TRBD1,TRBV15,TGTGCCACCAGCAGAGAAGTATTGGCAGGGGGCTTTTCTGGTGGCTACACCTTC,CATSREVLAGGFSGGYTF
15,TRBJ1-5,-,TRBD1,TRBV25-1,TGTGCCAGCAGTGGCGGGACAGTTAGCAATCAGCCCCAGCATTTT,CASSGGTVSNQPQHF
15,TRBJ2-7,-,-,TRBV6-5,TGTGCCAGCAGTTACCCTACAGGACAGAGCTACGAGCAGTACTTC,CASSYPTGQSYEQYF
14,TRBJ1-6,-,-,TRBV7-9,TGTGCCAGCAGCCCAGACACCTATAATTCACCCCTCCACTTT,CASSPDTYNSPLHF
14,TRBJ1-2,-,TRBD1,TRBV11-3,TGTGCCAGCAGCTTAAACAGGGGGCGCGGAGGCTACACCTTC,CASSLNRGRGGYTF
13,TRBJ1-1,-,-,TRBV9,TGTGCCAGCAGCGTAGGCGCGAACACTGAAGCTTTCTTT,CASSVGANTEAFF
13,TRBJ1-3,-,-,TRBV2,TGTGCCAGCAGTGAACAGACTGGAAACACCATATATTTT,CASSEQTGNTIYF